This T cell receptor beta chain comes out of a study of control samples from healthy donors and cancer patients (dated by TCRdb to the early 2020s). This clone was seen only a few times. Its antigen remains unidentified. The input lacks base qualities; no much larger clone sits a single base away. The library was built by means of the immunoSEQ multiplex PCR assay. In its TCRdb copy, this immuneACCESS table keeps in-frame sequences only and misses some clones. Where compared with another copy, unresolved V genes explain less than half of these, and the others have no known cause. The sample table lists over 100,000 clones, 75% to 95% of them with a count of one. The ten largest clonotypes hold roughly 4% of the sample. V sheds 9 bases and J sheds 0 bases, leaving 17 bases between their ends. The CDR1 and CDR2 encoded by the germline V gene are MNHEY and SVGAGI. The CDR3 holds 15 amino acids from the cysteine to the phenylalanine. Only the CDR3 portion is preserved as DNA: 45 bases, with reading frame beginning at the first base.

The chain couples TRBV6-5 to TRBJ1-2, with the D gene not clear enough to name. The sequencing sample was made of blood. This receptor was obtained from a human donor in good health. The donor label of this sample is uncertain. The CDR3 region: CASRILGRANYGYTF. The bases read TGTGCCAGTCGAATCCTCGGTCGGGCTAACTATGGCTACACCTTC.